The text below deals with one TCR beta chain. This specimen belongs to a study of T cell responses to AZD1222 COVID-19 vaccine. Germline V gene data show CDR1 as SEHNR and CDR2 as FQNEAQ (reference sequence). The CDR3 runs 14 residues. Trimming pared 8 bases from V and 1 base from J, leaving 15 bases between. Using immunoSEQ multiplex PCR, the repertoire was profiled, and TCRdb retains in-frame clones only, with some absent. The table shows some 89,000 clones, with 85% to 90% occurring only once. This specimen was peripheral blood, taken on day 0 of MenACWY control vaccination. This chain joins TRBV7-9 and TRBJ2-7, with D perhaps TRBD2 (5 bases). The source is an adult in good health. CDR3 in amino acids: CASDRPGSSYEQYF. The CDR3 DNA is TGTGCCAGCGACCGACCGGGATCTTCCTACGAGCAGTACTTC.